These 20 T cell receptor beta chains came from one sample sequenced in a study of blood T cell repertoires in COVID-19. Profiled with immunoSEQ multiplex PCR; TCRdb holds only in-frame clones, not every one. The sample comprises 250,000 to 300,000 clones, 85% to 90% of which are singletons, and around 0.98% rests with the top ten. What was sequenced was peripheral blood. The receptor set was obtained from a middle-aged woman who had recovered from COVID-19.

This clone is termed medium-sized. The gene calls are TRBV19 and TRBJ1-3; TRBD1 matches at 9 bases. CDR3 length: 14 amino acids. Germline V CDR1 and CDR2: LNHDA, SQIVND (reference sequence). With 7 bases clipped from V and 9 bases from J, the junction kept 10 bases outside the gene matches. DNA for the CDR3: TGTGCCAGTACCCCCGGGACAGGGAGCGGCACCATATATTTT. It yields the protein CASTPGTGSGTIYF.

The genes are TRBV30 and TRBJ1-1; maybe TRBD1 (6 bases). This CDR3 contains 15 residues. From germline, CDR1 is GTSNPN and CDR2 SVGIG (reference sequence). V was shortened by 8 bases and J by 6 bases, with 25 bases between the two germline ends. In DNA form, the CDR3 reads TGTGCCCGGAAGGGCGATTGGTCGCAGGGGCCTGAAGCTTTCTTT. It translates to CARKGDWSQGPEAFF.

J is TRBJ1-5 and V is TRBV3-1 (or the pseudogene TRBV3-2); TRBD1 might be the D (5 bases). V lost 3 bases and J lost 7, with 13 bases in between. The CDR3 runs to 14 residues. CDR1 is LGHDT and CDR2 is YNNKEL in the germline V gene (reference sequence). CDR3: CASSQSRGGQPQHF. The CDR3 DNA reads as TGTGCCAGCAGCCAGTCGAGGGGAGGGCAGCCCCAGCATTTT.

The gene calls are TRBV6-5 and TRBJ1-5; D not resolved. The CDR3 is 13 residues long. V gave up 6 bases and J gave up 3 bases, with 9 bases separating them. Germline-derived CDR1 and CDR2 are MNHEY and SVGAGI. The CDR3 reads CASRAAHNQPQHF. The CDR3 DNA sequence: TGTGCCAGCAGGGCGGCCCACAATCAGCCCCAGCATTTT.

This chain joins TRBV14 and TRBJ1-6, with no clear D. CDR3 length equals 17 residues. V lost 4 bases to trimming and J lost 0 bases, with 13 bases between them. Germline lookup yields CDR1 SGHDN and CDR2 FVKESK. This chain's CDR3 is CASSLPRRSSYNSPLHF. The CDR3, as DNA: TGTGCCAGCAGCCTACCGCGACGGAGCTCCTATAATTCACCCCTCCACTTT.

CDR3 nucleotide sequence: TGCAGCGTTGGGCCCGGACAGCCCAATGAGCAGTTCTTC. Its translation: CSVGPGQPNEQFF. This chain uses TRBV29-1 with TRBJ2-1, with a weak D call TRBD1 (6 bases). V gave up 4 bases and J gave up 6 bases, with 13 bases separating them. Germline V gene data show CDR1 as SQVTM and CDR2 as ANQGSEA. CDR3 size: 13 residues.

The rearrangement uses TRBV14 and TRBJ2-7; 8 bases agree with TRBD2. The germline V gene encodes CDR1 SGHDN and CDR2 FVKESK. The CDR3 covers 18 residues. V dropped 2 bases and J dropped 2; count of bases not matched to a gene: 14. The CDR3 loop is CASSQHPPGSGRTYEQYF. CDR3 sequence (DNA): TGTGCCAGCAGCCAACATCCCCCGGGGAGCGGGAGAACCTACGAGCAGTACTTC.

The V gene is TRBV7-2, the J gene TRBJ1-1; TRBD1 might be the D (5 bases). The CDR3 covers 15 residues. Trimming took 4 bases from V and 4 from J, leaving 16 bases between them. In germline, CDR1 is SGHTA, CDR2 FQGNSA. The CDR3 region is CASSSLGRGVTEAFF. In DNA, the CDR3 is TGTGCCAGCAGCTCCCTGGGGCGGGGGGTCACTGAAGCTTTCTTT. The full variable domain, with the rest looked up from reference TRBV7-2 and TRBJ1-1, is GAGVSQSPSNKVTEKGKDVELRCDPISGHTALYWYRQSLGQGLEFLIYFQGNSAPDKSGLPSDRFSAERTGGSVSTLTIQRTQQEDSAVYLCASSSLGRGVTEAFFGQGTRLTVV.

V gene TRBV9 combines with J gene TRBJ2-7; 7 bases fit TRBD2. The CDR3 has 14 residues. V lost 0 bases, J lost 6 bases, and 6 bases stayed unmatched. Germline V lookup: CDR1 SGDLS, CDR2 YYNGEE. This CDR3 reads CASSVVGTTSEQYF. Here the CDR3 DNA reads TGTGCCAGCAGCGTAGTGGGGACTACCAGCGAGCAGTACTTC.

V is TRBV19 and J is TRBJ1-2; no definite D call. Germline V gene sequence: CDR1 LNHDA, CDR2 SQIVND (reference sequence). CDR3 length: 14 residues. V lost 2 bases and J lost 4, with 11 bases in between. The DNA of the CDR3 is TGTGCCAGTAGTATACAGTCCCCCCGCTATGGCTACACCTTC. It is translated as CASSIQSPRYGYTF. Full variable domain (rest looked up from reference TRBV19 and TRBJ1-2): DGGITQSPKYLFRKEGQNVTLSCEQNLNHDAMYWYRQDPGQGLRLIYYSQIVNDFQKGDIAEGYSVSREKKESFPLTVTSAQKNPTAFYLCASSIQSPRYGYTFGSGTRLTVV.

The gene calls are TRBV29-1 and TRBJ1-1, with 8 nucleotides matching TRBD1. CDR3 size: 14 residues. Germline V gene sequence: CDR1 SQVTM, CDR2 ANQGSEA. The trim removed 3 bases at V and 4 bases at J, leaving 7 bases unmatched. The CDR3 DNA follows: TGCAGCGTTGACCGACAGGGGCTAAGCACTGAAGCTTTCTTT. It specifies CSVDRQGLSTEAFF.

The J gene is TRBJ1-2, the V gene TRBV5-1, with no clear D. The CDR3 loop spans 17 amino acids. CDR1 is SGHRS, CDR2 YFSETQ, per germline. Trimming pared 0 bases from V and 4 bases from J, leaving 19 bases between. CDR3 sequence (DNA): TGCGCCAGCAGCTTGGTGGCGGAGGCCCGTTTTGGCTATGGCTACACCTTC. It codes for CASSLVAEARFGYGYTF.

In its sample, this clone was seen once. In DNA, the CDR3 is TGTGCCAGCAGTGAAGACCCAGGACTCTATGGCTACACCTTC. Protein: CASSEDPGLYGYTF. This chain links TRBV2 with TRBJ1-2, with D unclear. Per the germline V gene, CDR1 is SNHLY and CDR2 is FYNNEI. The V end was cut by 1 base, the J end by 4 bases, with 10 bases between. The length of the CDR3 is 14 residues.

V usage is TRBV7-3 and J usage is TRBJ2-2; 9 nucleotides align to TRBD2. Germline V gene lookup returns CDR1 SGHTA and CDR2 FQGTGA. With V trimmed by 5 bases and J by 4 bases, 5 bases remained unmatched. This CDR3 has 15 residues. In DNA form, the CDR3 reads TGTGCCAGCAGCAGGACTAGCGTTGGCACCGGGGAGCTGTTTTTT. It is translated as CASSRTSVGTGELFF. The whole variable domain, filled in from reference TRBV7-3 and TRBJ2-2, reads GAGVSQTPSNKVTEKGKYVELRCDPISGHTALYWYRQSLGQGPEFLIYFQGTGAADDSGLPNDRFFAVRPEGSVSTLKIQRTERGDSAVYLCASSRTSVGTGELFFGEGSRLTVL.

The chain has TRBV2 and TRBJ2-3; D might be TRBD2 (5 bases). CDR1 SNHLY and CDR2 FYNNEI come from the germline V gene. This CDR3 is built from 16 residues. Trimming took off 7 bases at V and 1 base at J, with 18 bases between the two ends. CDR3 sequence (DNA): TGTGCCAGCATGGTTGGCGGGTGGCGGGGCACAGATACGCAGTATTTT. Translation gives CASMVGGWRGTDTQYF.

The rearrangement links TRBV6-2 or TRBV6-3 to TRBJ2-5, with D perhaps matching TRBD1 (5 bases). Germline V gene sequence: CDR1 MNHEY, CDR2 SVGEGT. The CDR3 runs to 15 residues. The V end lost 4 bases, the J end lost 5 bases, and 17 bases lay between the germline ends. The DNA of the CDR3 is TGTGCCAGCAGTTGGGGCCCCCAGTTACGGGAGACCCAGTACTTC. Its protein product is CASSWGPQLRETQYF.

This clone occurred once. The chain couples TRBV5-1 to TRBJ2-3; possible D gene TRBD2, 7 bases. V was pared by 4 bases and J by 2 bases, with 14 bases between. Germline CDR1 and CDR2: SGHRS and YFSETQ. This CDR3 region has 15 residues. CDR3 sequence reads: CASSGGGSFTDTQYF. DNA for the CDR3: TGCGCCAGCAGCGGGGGCGGGAGCTTCACAGATACGCAGTATTTT.

This chain links TRBV2 with TRBJ2-2; 7 bases align to TRBD1. V trimming: 4 bases; J trimming: 7 bases; junction bases outside the gene matches: 9. Germline values: CDR1 SNHLY, CDR2 FYNNEI. The CDR3 spans 15 residues. The CDR3 here is CASSVEAGGNGELFF. The CDR3 nucleotides read TGTGCCAGCAGTGTGGAGGCAGGGGGTAACGGGGAGCTGTTTTTT. Supplemented by reference TRBV2 and TRBJ2-2, the full variable domain reads EPEVTQTPSHQVTQMGQEVILRCVPISNHLYFYWYRQILGQKVEFLVSFYNNEISEKSEIFDDQFSVERPDGSNFTLKIRSTKLEDSAMYFCASSVEAGGNGELFFGEGSRLTVL.

The chain couples TRBV7-2 to TRBJ2-5, with D perhaps TRBD2 (5 bases). Looked up from germline, CDR1 is SGHTA and CDR2 is FQGNSA. CDR3 length: 17 residues. With 1 base removed from V and 1 base from J, the gap between germline ends came to 16 bases. CDR3 DNA sequence: TGTGCCAGCAGCTTAGTAGGTCGGGCGGCGGGCCAAGAGACCCAGTACTTC. Its translation: CASSLVGRAAGQETQYF. Variable domain in full (rest from reference TRBV7-2 and TRBJ2-5): GAGVSQSPSNKVTEKGKDVELRCDPISGHTALYWYRQSLGQGLEFLIYFQGNSAPDKSGLPSDRFSAERTGGSVSTLTIQRTQQEDSAVYLCASSLVGRAAGQETQYFGPGTRLLVL.

CDR3 sequence: CAWRIPGLSGQPQHF. The CDR3 coding sequence is TGTGCCTGGAGGATCCCGGGTCTGTCGGGTCAGCCCCAGCATTTT. The chain joins TRBV30 to TRBJ1-5; no reliable D call. The CDR3 has 15 amino acids. The V and J ends lost 3 bases and 6 bases respectively, with 18 bases between them. CDR1 and CDR2 (germline): GTSNPN, SVGIG (reference sequence). Full variable domain (rest looked up from reference TRBV30 and TRBJ1-5): SQTIHQWPATLVQPVGSPLSLECTVEGTSNPNLYWYRQAAGRGLQLLFYSVGIGQISSEVPQNLSASRPQDRQFILSSKKLLLSDSGFYLCAWRIPGLSGQPQHFGDGTRLSIL.